The source of this TCR beta chain is a study of blood T cell repertoires in COVID-19. The CDR3 spans 13 residues. V dropped 6 bases and J dropped 0 bases, with 9 bases sitting between them. Some clones are missing from TCRdb's copy, which holds only in-frame ones; the method was immunoSEQ multiplex PCR. The sample lists nearly 250,000 clones; 86% were seen once. This clonotype was obtained from a woman older than 75 with COVID-19, enrolled during active disease. Sample: peripheral blood. The V call is TRBV12-3 or TRBV12-4, the J call TRBJ2-7; no definite D call. The CDR3 DNA reads as TGTGCCAGCAGCCCCGAGAGCTCCTACGAGCAGTACGTC. Encoded protein: CASSPESSYEQYV.